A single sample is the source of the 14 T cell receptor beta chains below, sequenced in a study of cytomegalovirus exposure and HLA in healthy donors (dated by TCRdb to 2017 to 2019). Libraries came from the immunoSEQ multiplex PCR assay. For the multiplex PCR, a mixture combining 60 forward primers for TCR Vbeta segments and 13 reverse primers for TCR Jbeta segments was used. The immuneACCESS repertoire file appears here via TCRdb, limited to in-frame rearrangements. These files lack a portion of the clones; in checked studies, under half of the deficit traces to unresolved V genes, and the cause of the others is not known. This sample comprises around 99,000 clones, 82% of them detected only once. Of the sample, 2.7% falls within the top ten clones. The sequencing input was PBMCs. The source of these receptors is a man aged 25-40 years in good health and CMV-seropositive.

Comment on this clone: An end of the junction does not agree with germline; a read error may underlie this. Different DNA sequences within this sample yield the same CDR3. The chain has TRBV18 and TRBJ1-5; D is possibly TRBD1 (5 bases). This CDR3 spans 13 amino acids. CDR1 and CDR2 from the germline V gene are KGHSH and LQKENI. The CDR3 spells CASSIDSDQPQHF. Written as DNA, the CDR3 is TGCGCCAGCTCCATCGACAGTGATCAGCCCCAGCATTTT.

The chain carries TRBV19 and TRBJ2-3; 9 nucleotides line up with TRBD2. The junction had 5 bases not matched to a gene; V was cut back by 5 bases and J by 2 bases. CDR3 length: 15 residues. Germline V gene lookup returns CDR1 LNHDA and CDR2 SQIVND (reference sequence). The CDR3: CASSLLAGNTDTQYF. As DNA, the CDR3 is TGTGCCAGTAGTCTCCTAGCGGGGAACACAGATACGCAGTATTTT.

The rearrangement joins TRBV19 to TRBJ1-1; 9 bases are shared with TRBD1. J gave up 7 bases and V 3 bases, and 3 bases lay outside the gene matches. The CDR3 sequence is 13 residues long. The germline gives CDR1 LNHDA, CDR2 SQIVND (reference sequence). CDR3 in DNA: TGTGCCAGTAGTATGAGGACAGGGGTTGAAGCTTTCTTT. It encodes CASSMRTGVEAFF.

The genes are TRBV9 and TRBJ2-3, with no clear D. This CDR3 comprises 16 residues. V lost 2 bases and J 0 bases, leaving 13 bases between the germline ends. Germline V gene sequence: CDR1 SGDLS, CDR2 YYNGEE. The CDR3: CASSVRSLTSTDTQYF. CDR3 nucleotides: TGTGCCAGCAGCGTCCGTAGCTTGACGAGCACAGATACGCAGTATTTT. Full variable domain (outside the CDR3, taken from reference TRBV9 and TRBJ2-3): DSGVTQTPKHLITATGQRVTLRCSPRSGDLSVYWYQQSLDQGLQFLIQYYNGEERAKGNILERFSAQQFPDLHSELNLSSLELGDSALYFCASSVRSLTSTDTQYFGPGTRLTVL.

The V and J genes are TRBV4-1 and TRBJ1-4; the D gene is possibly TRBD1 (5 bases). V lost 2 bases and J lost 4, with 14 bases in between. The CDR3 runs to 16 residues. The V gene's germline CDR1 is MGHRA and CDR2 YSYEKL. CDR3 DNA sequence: TGCGCCAGCAGCCAAAAGTCGGGGACTTATAATGAAAAACTGTTTTTT. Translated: CASSQKSGTYNEKLFF.

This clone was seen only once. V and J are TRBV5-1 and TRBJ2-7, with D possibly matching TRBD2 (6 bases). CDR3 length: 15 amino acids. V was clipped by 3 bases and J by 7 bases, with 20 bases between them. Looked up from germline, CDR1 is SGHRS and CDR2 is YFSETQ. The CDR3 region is CASSWGRTGVGEQYF. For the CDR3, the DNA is TGCGCCAGCAGCTGGGGGAGGACCGGGGTTGGGGAGCAGTACTTC.

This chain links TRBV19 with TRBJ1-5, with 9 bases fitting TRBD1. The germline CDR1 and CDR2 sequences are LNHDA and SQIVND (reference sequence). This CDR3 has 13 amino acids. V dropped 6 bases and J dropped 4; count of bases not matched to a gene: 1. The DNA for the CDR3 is TGTGCCAGTAGGGGACAGGGAAATCAGCCCCAGCATTTT. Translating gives CASRGQGNQPQHF. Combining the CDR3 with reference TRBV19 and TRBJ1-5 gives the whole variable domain DGGITQSPKYLFRKEGQNVTLSCEQNLNHDAMYWYRQDPGQGLRLIYYSQIVNDFQKGDIAEGYSVSREKKESFPLTVTSAQKNPTAFYLCASRGQGNQPQHFGDGTRLSIL.

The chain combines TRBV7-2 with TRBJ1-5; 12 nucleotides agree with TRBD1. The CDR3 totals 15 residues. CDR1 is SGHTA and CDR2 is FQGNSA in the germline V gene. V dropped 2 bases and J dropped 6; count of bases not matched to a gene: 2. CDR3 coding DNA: TGTGCCAGCAGCTTAAGGGACAGGGGGCCTCAGCCCCAGCATTTT. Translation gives CASSLRDRGPQPQHF.

The CDR3 DNA reads as TGTGCCAGCAGCCCCTTTGTGGGGGGGCTCGTTGAGCAGTTCTTC. Translation: CASSPFVGGLVEQFF. The J gene is TRBJ2-1, the V gene TRBV5-4; the D gene is possibly TRBD2 (7 bases). This CDR3 comprises 15 residues. Trimming took 4 bases from V and 9 from J, leaving 20 bases between them. CDR1 SGHNT and CDR2 YYREEE come from the germline V gene (reference sequence).

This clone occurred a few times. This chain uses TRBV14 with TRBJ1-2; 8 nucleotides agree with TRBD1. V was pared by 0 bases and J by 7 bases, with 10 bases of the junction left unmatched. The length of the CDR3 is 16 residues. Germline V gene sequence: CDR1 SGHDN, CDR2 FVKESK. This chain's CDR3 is CASSQDEGRGLGGYTF. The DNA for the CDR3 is TGTGCCAGCAGCCAAGATGAGGGCAGGGGGCTTGGTGGCTACACCTTC.

CDR3 sequence reads: CASSLGQGQPQHF. The CDR3 coding sequence is TGTGCCAGTAGCTTGGGACAGGGTCAGCCCCAGCATTTT. The chain combines TRBV19 with TRBJ1-5; 9 positions agree with TRBD1. The CDR3 totals 13 residues. The germline V gene has CDR1 LNHDA and CDR2 SQIVND (reference sequence). V was pared by 6 bases and J by 6 bases, with 3 bases of the junction left unmatched.

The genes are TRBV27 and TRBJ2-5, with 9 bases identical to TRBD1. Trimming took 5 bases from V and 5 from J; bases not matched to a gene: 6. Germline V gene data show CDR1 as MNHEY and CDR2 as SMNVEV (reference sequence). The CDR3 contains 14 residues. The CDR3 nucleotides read TGTGCCAGCAGTCTCGGGACAGGGTATGAGACCCAGTACTTC. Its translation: CASSLGTGYETQYF.

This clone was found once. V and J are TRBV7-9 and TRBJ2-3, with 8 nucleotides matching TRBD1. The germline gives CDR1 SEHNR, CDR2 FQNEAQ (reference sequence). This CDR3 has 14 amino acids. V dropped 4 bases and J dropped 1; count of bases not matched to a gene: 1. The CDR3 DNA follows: TGTGCCAGCAGCTCGGGACAGGGCACAGATACGCAGTATTTT. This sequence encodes CASSSGQGTDTQYF.

CDR3 coding DNA: TGTGCCAGCAGCGCAGGGGTCGAGCAGTACTTC. As protein: CASSAGVEQYF. The chain recombines TRBV7-6 with TRBJ2-7; the D gene is possibly TRBD1 (6 bases). The V end was cut by 5 bases, the J end by 6 bases, with 8 bases between. The CDR3 has 11 residues. CDR1 and CDR2 from the germline V gene are SGHVS and FNYEAQ.